This entry lists 2 T cell receptor beta chains sequenced from one sample in a study of cytomegalovirus exposure and HLA in healthy donors. Profiled with immunoSEQ multiplex PCR; TCRdb holds only in-frame clones, not every one. Among 150,000 to 200,000 clones listed, 80% to 90% were seen once. Material for sequencing was PBMCs. The receptors were sampled from a woman aged 18-29 years in good health and CMV-seronegative.

The V call is TRBV2, the J call TRBJ1-5; D is possibly TRBD1 (6 bases). The length of the CDR3 is 14 residues. Germline assignment: CDR1 SNHLY and CDR2 FYNNEI. V was cut by 6 bases and J by 4 bases, with 13 bases left in between. Here the CDR3 reads CASRERTVNQPQHF. In DNA form, the CDR3 reads TGTGCCAGCAGGGAAAGGACAGTTAATCAGCCCCAGCATTTT.

V and J are TRBV6-1 and TRBJ1-5; no firm D call. V shed 2 bases and J shed 4 bases, with 12 bases lying between them. Germline CDR1 and CDR2: MNHNS and SASEGT. The CDR3 is 15 residues long. The DNA for the CDR3 is TGTGCCAGCAGTGAACTCGGACTTAGGAATCAGCCCCAGCATTTT. This sequence encodes CASSELGLRNQPQHF.